Each of the 7 T cell receptor beta chains below was sequenced from the same sample in a study of cytomegalovirus exposure and HLA in healthy donors. PCR involved 60 Vbeta and 13 Jbeta primers. This table comes from immunoSEQ multiplex PCR, and its TCRdb copy is limited to in-frame clones, with some not included. This sample has 120,000 or so clones; less than 85% occur once, and the top ten carry around 16%. The sequencing sample was made of PBMCs. The receptors shown here come from a man over 45 in good health and CMV-seropositive.

V gene TRBV2 combines with J gene TRBJ1-4; no clear D. The length of the CDR3 is 16 residues. Trimming stripped 7 bases from V and 4 bases from J, with 19 bases between. The germline V gene encodes CDR1 SNHLY and CDR2 FYNNEI. The CDR3 region has the DNA TGTGCCAGCAAAATTGGTGGTCTTGGAGGTAATGAAAAACTGTTTTTT. Amino acid sequence: CASKIGGLGGNEKLFF.

V gene TRBV27 combines with J gene TRBJ2-7; 9 bases are shared with TRBD1. This CDR3 has 16 residues. Germline values: CDR1 MNHEY, CDR2 SMNVEV (reference sequence). Trimming cost V 4 bases and J 4 bases; bases outside gene matches: 11. CDR3 region: CASSSSPGTGRYEQYF. CDR3 DNA: TGTGCCAGCAGTTCGTCTCCCGGGACAGGGCGGTACGAGCAGTACTTC.

This clone was observed once. The V call is TRBV6-8, the J call TRBJ1-5; a possible D gene is TRBD1 (5 bases). The length of the CDR3 is 15 residues. The germline gives CDR1 MNHGY, CDR2 SAAAGT. Trimming took 4 bases from V and 6 from J, leaving 16 bases between them. The CDR3 spells CASSLPPGGVQPQHF. CDR3 nucleotides: TGTGCCAGCAGTTTACCTCCAGGAGGGGTTCAGCCCCAGCATTTT.

V is TRBV27 and J is TRBJ2-1, with TRBD2 as a possible D gene (6 bases). The CDR3 loop spans 13 amino acids. With 5 bases removed from V and 8 bases from J, the gap between germline ends came to 13 bases. Germline CDR1 is MNHEY and CDR2 is SMNVEV (reference sequence). The chain's CDR3 is CASSPLGSDEQFF. DNA for the CDR3: TGTGCCAGCAGTCCCCTCGGGAGCGATGAGCAGTTCTTC.

The gene calls are TRBV18 and TRBJ1-1; TRBD1 matches at 9 bases. The CDR3 runs to 15 residues. V lost 2 bases and J lost 1; bases outside the gene matches: 2. From germline, CDR1 is KGHSH and CDR2 LQKENI. This CDR3 reads CASSPWTGENTEAFF. CDR3 sequence (DNA): TGTGCCAGCTCACCATGGACAGGGGAGAACACTGAAGCTTTCTTT.

V gene TRBV28 combines with J gene TRBJ2-2; the match to TRBD2 covers 9 bases. CDR1 is MDHEN and CDR2 is SYDVKM in the germline V gene. Germline trimming cut 2 bases from V and 5 bases from J; bases unmatched to any gene: 6. This CDR3 has 16 residues. CDR3 nucleotides: TGTGCCAGCAGTTTACTGGGCGGGAGGGTTACCGGGGAGCTGTTTTTT. It yields the protein CASSLLGGRVTGELFF.

The chain uses TRBV5-1 and TRBJ2-7, with D possibly being TRBD1 (6 bases). V was cut by 0 bases and J by 2 bases, with 12 bases left in between. The V gene's germline CDR1 is SGHRS and CDR2 YFSETQ. This CDR3 region has 15 residues. The CDR3, as DNA: TGCGCCAGCAGCTTGGAAGGCAGGGGTGCCTACGAGCAGTACTTC. Translating gives CASSLEGRGAYEQYF.